These T cell receptor beta chains were read from a single sample in a study of vaccination effects on CD4 cells after COVID-19. No antigen has been assigned to these receptors. The assay was immunoSEQ multiplex PCR, and TCRdb's table has in-frame clones only and misses some. This repertoire shows approximately 22,000 clones, around 66% found once; its top ten account for around 11%. The sample was CD4+ T cells from PBMCs cultured with HCoV-229E spike peptides, taken before COVID-19 vaccination. The receptors come from a human donor who received a COVID-19 vaccine. The CDR3 runs from the conserved cysteine through the conserved F or W. Fields, in order: J gene, V gene, CDR3 protein.

>TRBJ1-2|TRBV7-9
CASSLALAGANYGYTF
>TRBJ2-1|TRBV4-2
CASSQVGQGRYNEQFF
>TRBJ1-4|TRBV3-1/TRBV3-2
CASSLGGSPTQKLFF
>TRBJ2-3|TRBV24-1
CATSDLDRRTDTQYF
>TRBJ1-5|TRBV30
CAWSGTADQPQHF
>TRBJ1-4|TRBV7-2
CASSSPLTGERKLFF
>TRBJ1-4|TRBV6-1
CASSEVGAGNEKLFF
>TRBJ1-4|TRBV10-2
CASTTGQNYRLFF
>TRBJ2-7|TRBV6-5
CASPRDSQLYEQYF
>TRBJ2-1|TRBV5-1
CASSLAGTRSYNEQFF
>TRBJ2-7|TRBV5-4
CASSPAGTSTYEQYF
>TRBJ1-5|TRBV3-1/TRBV3-2
CASSQAPGDEQYQPQHF
>TRBJ2-3|TRBV24-1
CATSGLADTQYF
>TRBJ2-2|TRBV2
CASSADFLTGELFF
>TRBJ1-1|TRBV5-1
CASSQYGLTEAFF
>TRBJ2-2|TRBV6-6
CASSLSDWRGRGTGELFF
>TRBJ2-7|TRBV5-1
CASSLGHSIYEQYF
>TRBJ2-7|TRBV5-1
CASGTSNSYEQYF
>TRBJ1-2|TRBV29-1
CSVVTGEVGGYTF
>TRBJ2-3|TRBV9
CASSSGKTADTQYF
>TRBJ1-5|TRBV11-3
CASSSPTGYSNQPQHF
>TRBJ2-2|TRBV14
CASSQGFGTGELFF
>TRBJ2-7|TRBV5-5
CASSRDSTYEQYF
>TRBJ1-6|TRBV6-5
CASKAPGLKGSPLHF
>TRBJ1-2|TRBV30
CAWSVQGEGNYGYTF
>TRBJ1-6|TRBV19
CASCGGSYNSPLHF
>TRBJ1-1|TRBV7-9
CASSPLTGPISPGAFF
>TRBJ1-5|TRBV5-1
CASSLGQSNQPQHF
>TRBJ2-6|TRBV5-1
CASSFAVSGANVLTF
>TRBJ1-5|TRBV25-1
CASSETGSSQPQHF
>TRBJ2-2|TRBV5-1
CASSLYGQGLPGELFF
>TRBJ2-3|TRBV7-9
CAIPTGLSTDTQYF